Listed below are T cell receptor beta chains from one sample, sequenced in a study of blood T cells in healthy people across ages. TCRdb passed the 5' RACE reads through MiXCR, listing each CDR3 protein once. The data contain about 780,000 distinct CDR3 sequences, 46% of them singletons. Material for sequencing was blood. The receptors were sampled from a man older than 75 in good health. The conserved cysteine and the conserved F or W are not part of the CDR3 here. Each record gives: CDR3 protein, V gene, J gene.

ASSLEVAGSSYEQY	TRBV5-1	TRBJ2-7
SAKGRGSYNEQF	TRBV20-1	TRBJ2-1
ASSRDLGGSETQY	TRBV28	TRBJ2-5
SARDGDRGAYEQY	TRBV20-1	TRBJ2-7
ASSQEPGETQY	TRBV4-3	TRBJ2-5
ASSQEWRATAKNIQY	TRBV4-3	TRBJ2-4
SLRTSGRRDTRY	TRBV20-1	TRBJ2-3
ASSDILESEQF	TRBV3-1	TRBJ2-1
SVEGTGFTQY	TRBV29-1	TRBJ2-3
ASSSTPGQGLPSSYNEQF	TRBV7-2	TRBJ2-1
ASSLVSQSDTEAF	TRBV7-2	TRBJ1-1
ASTWGTGREKLF	TRBV12-3/TRBV12-4	TRBJ1-4
SAEAGQGLYGYT	TRBV29-1	TRBJ1-2